This entry features one TCR beta chain sequence. Relative to the germline gene, one junction end is altered; a read error may explain this. Co-extracted RNA and DNA came from roughly 21-30 mg of unsorted bulk tissue. Over 85% viable tumor cells were present in every tumor sample. The data originate from a study of tumor-infiltrating lymphocytes in primary liver carcinoma. Constant-region priming of around 500 ng total RNA yielded TCR beta cDNA. A slightly modified ARM-PCR protocol with three nested multiplex PCR rounds produced these TCR beta libraries. MiXCR was run by TCRdb on the multiplex PCR reads, yielding one entry per CDR3 protein. The table lists 100,000 to 120,000 distinct CDR3 sequences, roughly 80% of them singletons. The TCR sequence derives from a man in his forties or fifties with primary liver carcinoma and hepatitis B virus infection. The sequencing sample was made of liver tumor tissue from sampling region 3. Subset denoted: tumor region T3, left-lateral pole.

The DNA of the CDR3 is TGTGCCAGCAGCCTTGACAGGGATCAGTTCTTT. Its protein product is CASSLDRDQFF. V is TRBV11-2 and J is TRBJ2-1; 7 bases agree with TRBD1. This CDR3 has 11 residues. Germline CDR1 and CDR2: SGHAT and FQNNGV.